Following are 28 T cell receptor beta chains from one sample sequenced in a study of shared clonotypes between healthy human individuals. Repertoires were generated with immunoSEQ multiplex PCR, while TCRdb's copy carries only in-frame clones and drops some. The table records more than 1,200,000 clones, just under 99% of them present only once. Sequencing was carried out using naive CD4+ T cells sorted from blood. As for subset: CD45RA+ positively selected. The receptor source for this set is a man aged 25-45 years in good health.

Points on this clone: The same CDR3 arises from other DNA sequences in this sample as well. The chain employs TRBV18 and TRBJ2-5, with 11 nucleotides matching TRBD2. Trimming took 3 bases from V and 0 from J; bases not matched to a gene: 9. CDR3 size: 18 residues. Germline CDR1 is KGHSH and CDR2 is LQKENI. CDR3 protein: CASSPLAGGRGDQETQYF. The DNA for the CDR3 is TGTGCCAGCTCACCGCTAGCGGGAGGACGGGGGGACCAAGAGACCCAGTACTTC.

V usage is TRBV10-3 and J usage is TRBJ2-5; D ambiguous. Trimming pared 0 bases from V and 2 bases from J, leaving 10 bases between. CDR1 is ENHRY, CDR2 SYGVKD, per germline. The CDR3 covers 15 residues. The CDR3 loop is CAISESLVRQETQYF. The CDR3 bases are TGTGCCATCAGTGAGTCGCTAGTCCGGCAAGAGACCCAGTACTTC.

This chain joins TRBV7-3 and TRBJ2-1; D is unclear. Germline lookup yields CDR1 SGHTA and CDR2 FQGTGA. The CDR3 spans 14 residues. V shed 0 bases and J shed 4 bases, with 7 bases lying between them. CDR3 region: CASSLTADYNEQFF. In nucleotides, the CDR3 is TGTGCCAGCAGCTTAACTGCAGATTACAATGAGCAGTTCTTC. Complete variable domain (other parts from reference TRBV7-3 and TRBJ2-1): GAGVSQTPSNKVTEKGKYVELRCDPISGHTALYWYRQSLGQGPEFLIYFQGTGAADDSGLPNDRFFAVRPEGSVSTLKIQRTERGDSAVYLCASSLTADYNEQFFGPGTRLTVL.

V and J are TRBV19 and TRBJ1-2, with D hard to call. Germline V CDR1 and CDR2: LNHDA, SQIVND (reference sequence). CDR3 length: 14 amino acids. The V gene lost 7 bases and the J gene lost 3 bases, with 15 bases spanning the gap. In DNA, the CDR3 is TGTGCCAGTAATCATCAGGAGGGCCACTATGGCTACACCTTC. Its translation: CASNHQEGHYGYTF.

In its sample, this clone was seen once. V usage is TRBV30 and J usage is TRBJ2-5; possibly TRBD2 for D (5 bases). CDR3 length equals 14 residues. CDR1 GTSNPN and CDR2 SVGIG come from the germline V gene (reference sequence). V dropped 1 base and J dropped 8 bases, with 17 bases sitting between them. In DNA form, the CDR3 reads TGTGCCTGGAGTGCAGGACTTGGCTTCAGAACCCAGTACTTC. Protein sequence: CAWSAGLGFRTQYF. The complete variable domain, with remaining parts taken from reference TRBV30 and TRBJ2-5, reads SQTIHQWPATLVQPVGSPLSLECTVEGTSNPNLYWYRQAAGRGLQLLFYSVGIGQISSEVPQNLSASRPQDRQFILSSKKLLLSDSGFYLCAWSAGLGFRTQYFGPGTRLLVL.

The chain joins TRBV5-1 to TRBJ2-7; 10 bases map to TRBD1. Germline CDR1 reads SGHRS; CDR2 reads YFSETQ. V shed 2 bases, J shed 2 bases, and the junction held 7 bases outside the gene matches. The CDR3 length is 16 residues. As DNA, the CDR3 is TGCGCCAGCAGCTTCTTAGGGACAGGGGAAGCCTACGAGCAGTACTTC. Protein: CASSFLGTGEAYEQYF.

V gene TRBV7-2 combines with J gene TRBJ1-3; TRBD1 matches 8 bases. J lost 4 bases, V lost 3 bases, and 2 bases had no gene match. The germline CDR1 and CDR2 sequences are SGHTA and FQGNSA. This CDR3 region has 14 residues. The CDR3 nucleotides read TGTGCCAGCAGCTTCGGGACAGGCGGAAACACCATATATTTT. Its protein product is CASSFGTGGNTIYF. Supplemented by reference TRBV7-2 and TRBJ1-3, the full variable domain reads GAGVSQSPSNKVTEKGKDVELRCDPISGHTALYWYRQSLGQGLEFLIYFQGNSAPDKSGLPSDRFSAERTGGSVSTLTIQRTQQEDSAVYLCASSFGTGGNTIYFGEGSWLTVV.

The rearrangement links TRBV2 to TRBJ1-1; 7 bases agree with TRBD1. This CDR3 is built from 15 residues. Germline assignment: CDR1 SNHLY and CDR2 FYNNEI. V lost 3 bases to trimming and J lost 5 bases; unmatched junction nucleotides: 9. The CDR3 loop is CASSEFTGVNTEAFF. CDR3 in DNA: TGTGCCAGCAGTGAGTTTACAGGGGTAAATACTGAAGCTTTCTTT.

The chain links TRBV5-1 to TRBJ2-1; D gene ambiguous. Germline loops: CDR1 SGHRS, CDR2 YFSETQ. The ends were cut back, 0 bases at V and 9 bases at J, with 7 bases in the middle. The CDR3 spans 12 residues. In nucleotides, the CDR3 is TGCGCCAGCAGCTTGGACGGGCGTGAGCAGTTCTTC. Translating it yields CASSLDGREQFF.

V is TRBV9 and J is TRBJ2-2, with TRBD2 identical over 13 bases. The CDR3 has 20 residues. CDR1 and CDR2 (germline): SGDLS, YYNGEE. V was clipped by 8 bases and J by 3 bases; unmatched bases: 19. CDR3 sequence (DNA): TGTGCCAGTTCCTTCAAATCCGGAGGACTAGCGGGAGTGTACACCGGGGAGCTGTTTTTT. Its translation is CASSFKSGGLAGVYTGELFF.

This clone was recorded only once. The chain couples TRBV30 to TRBJ2-1; 8 bases align to TRBD1. Germline lookup yields CDR1 GTSNPN and CDR2 SVGIG (reference sequence). V lost 6 bases to trimming and J lost 2 bases; unmatched junction nucleotides: 9. The CDR3 has 15 amino acids. Here the CDR3 reads CACPRQGATYNEQFF. Written as DNA, the CDR3 is TGTGCCTGTCCTAGGCAGGGGGCGACCTACAATGAGCAGTTCTTC.

The chain links TRBV7-9 to TRBJ1-1; D remains ambiguous. CDR1 is SEHNR, CDR2 FQNEAQ, per germline (reference sequence). This CDR3 has 13 residues. Trimming left V 3 bases short and J 5 bases short, with 10 bases between. The CDR3 region is CASSFQRLTEAFF. CDR3 nucleotide sequence: TGTGCCAGCAGCTTTCAGAGGCTAACTGAAGCTTTCTTT.

The V and J genes are TRBV7-2 and TRBJ2-7; a weak D match, TRBD1 (6 bases). Germline V gives CDR1 SGHTA, CDR2 FQGNSA. CDR3 length: 14 amino acids. The V end was cut by 3 bases, the J end by 2 bases, with 11 bases between. The CDR3 reads CASSFDRHTYEQYF. Written as DNA, the CDR3 is TGTGCCAGCAGCTTCGACAGGCATACCTACGAGCAGTACTTC.

This chain connects TRBV12-5 to TRBJ1-1, with D unclear. V lost 3 bases to trimming and J lost 6 bases, with 8 bases between them. The CDR3 spans 12 residues. Looked up from germline, CDR1 is LGHNT and CDR2 is FRNRAP. The CDR3 coding sequence is TGTGCTAGTGGTTTAGAGGGTCCTGAAGCTTTCTTT. Protein product: CASGLEGPEAFF.

As concerns this clone: In the same sample, other DNA sequences code for this CDR3. The chain uses TRBV5-4 and TRBJ2-7; TRBD2 aligns across 8 bases. The CDR3 loop spans 14 amino acids. CDR1 SGHNT and CDR2 YYREEE come from the germline V gene (reference sequence). V was clipped by 0 bases and J by 4 bases; unmatched bases: 3. CDR3 residues: CASSLAGGSYEQYF. CDR3 DNA: TGTGCCAGCAGCTTGGCGGGAGGGAGTTACGAGCAGTACTTC.

This chain uses TRBV6-5 with TRBJ1-1, with D perhaps matching TRBD1 (5 bases). Trimming removed 7 bases from V and 1 base from J, with 16 bases in between. The CDR3 covers 15 residues. Germline CDR1 reads MNHEY; CDR2 reads SVGAGI. CDR3 nucleotide sequence: TGTGCCAGCATATCCGCGGGGGGTCCGAACACTGAAGCTTTCTTT. This sequence encodes CASISAGGPNTEAFF.

The rearrangement links TRBV27 to TRBJ1-4; D gene unclear. The germline CDR1 and CDR2 sequences are MNHEY and SMNVEV (reference sequence). The V end was cut by 3 bases, the J end by 8 bases, with 10 bases between. There are 13 residues in the CDR3. CDR3 in amino acids: CASSFSAYEKLFF. The CDR3 nucleotides are TGTGCCAGCAGTTTTTCTGCGTACGAAAAACTGTTTTTT.

The V call is TRBV29-1, the J call TRBJ2-5, with D tentatively TRBD1 (6 bases). Trimming left V 4 bases short and J 2 bases short, with 11 bases between. Germline V gives CDR1 SQVTM, CDR2 ANQGSEA. The CDR3 extends over 13 amino acids. CDR3 sequence reads: CSVGRGQQETQYF. Here the CDR3 DNA reads TGCAGCGTTGGCAGAGGACAGCAAGAGACCCAGTACTTC.

V usage is TRBV30 and J usage is TRBJ2-5, with D perhaps being TRBD1 or TRBD2 (5 bases each). CDR3 length equals 15 residues. CDR1 GTSNPN and CDR2 SVGIG come from the germline V gene (reference sequence). The ends were cut back, 3 bases at V and 5 bases at J, with 19 bases in the middle. The CDR3 is CAWREVTPRVETQYF. CDR3 nucleotides: TGTGCCTGGAGGGAGGTCACCCCCAGGGTTGAGACCCAGTACTTC.

The chain employs TRBV2 and TRBJ1-2; D may be TRBD1 (6 bases). Germline assignment: CDR1 SNHLY and CDR2 FYNNEI. Trimming took 8 bases from V and 6 from J, leaving 13 bases between them. The CDR3 totals 12 residues. The chain's CDR3 is CASGRGGDGYTF. The DNA for the CDR3 is TGTGCCAGCGGCAGGGGAGGCGATGGCTACACCTTC.

This clone appeared once. The chain is built from TRBV23-1 and TRBJ1-2; TRBD1 matches 7 bases. TRBV23-1 is labeled an ORF, and its function is uncertain. The CDR3 totals 15 residues. Germline trimming cut 10 bases from V and 2 bases from J; bases unmatched to any gene: 13. The CDR3: CATTPGTAKNYGYTF. CDR3 nucleotide sequence: TGCGCCACCACTCCCGGGACAGCGAAGAACTATGGCTACACCTTC.

The V call is TRBV7-8, the J call TRBJ2-1, with TRBD2 matching 7 bases. The germline V gene encodes CDR1 SGHVS and CDR2 FQNEAQ. This CDR3 spans 13 amino acids. V shed 1 base and J 7 bases; nucleotides not matched to a gene: 1. CDR3 DNA sequence: TGTGCCAGCAGCTTAGGGGGGGGTAATGAGCAGTTCTTC. Its translation: CASSLGGGNEQFF.

This rearrangement joins TRBV5-6 to TRBJ2-5; D not certain. Germline V gene data show CDR1 as SGHDT and CDR2 as YYEEEE. V lost 0 bases, J lost 1 base, and 10 bases lay in between. The CDR3 consists of 15 residues. CDR3 sequence reads: CASSLGGGVQETQYF. CDR3 DNA sequence: TGTGCCAGCAGCTTGGGCGGCGGAGTCCAAGAGACCCAGTACTTC.

This chain uses TRBV15 with TRBJ1-2; 8 nucleotides agree with TRBD1. From germline, CDR1 is LNHNV and CDR2 YYDKDF (reference sequence). Germline trimming cut 2 bases from V and 7 bases from J; bases unmatched to any gene: 3. This CDR3 has 13 amino acids. The CDR3, as DNA: TGTGCCACCAGCAGAAGACAGGGGACTGGCTACACCTTC. Its protein is CATSRRQGTGYTF.

The V call is TRBV29-1, the J call TRBJ2-2; tentatively, D is TRBD1 (6 bases). This CDR3 region has 12 residues. Germline V gene lookup returns CDR1 SQVTM and CDR2 ANQGSEA. The CDR3 is CGHRENTGELFF. In DNA form, the CDR3 reads TGCGGACACAGGGAAAACACCGGGGAGCTGTTTTTT.

This sequence joins TRBV15 and TRBJ1-1; D is uncertain. V was shortened by 4 bases and J by 3 bases, with 9 bases between the two germline ends. The CDR3 runs to 13 residues. Germline loops: CDR1 LNHNV, CDR2 YYDKDF (reference sequence). As DNA, the CDR3 is TGTGCCACCAGCACCGAATCCCACACTGAAGCTTTCTTT. Encoded protein: CATSTESHTEAFF.

The rearrangement links TRBV29-1 to TRBJ1-5; D perhaps matches TRBD1 (5 bases). Germline V gene lookup returns CDR1 SQVTM and CDR2 ANQGSEA. The CDR3 loop spans 13 amino acids. Here the CDR3 reads CSATPTRGEPQHF. The CDR3 nucleotides read TGCAGTGCCACTCCCACTCGGGGCGAGCCCCAGCATTTT.

This chain links TRBV21-1 with TRBJ2-5; TRBD2, the table's D call, was not compared with the DNA. TRBV21-1 is classified as a pseudogene. The CDR3 covers 17 residues. In DNA form, the CDR3 reads TGTGCCAGCAGGAGCAAGGGACTAGCGGGAGGGGCAGAGACCCAGTACTTC. Translating gives CASRSKGLAGGAETQYF.